This TCR beta chain was sequenced during a study of cytomegalovirus exposure and HLA in healthy donors. General study points: Later on, an analysis tied approximately 15,000 TCR beta sequences to HLA alleles at 0.05 false discovery rate.

PCR involved 60 Vbeta and 13 Jbeta primers. Original processing methods: A follow-up analysis tallied around 80 million unique TCR beta chains, roughly 11 million shared. Clones were sequenced by immunoSEQ multiplex PCR, and TCRdb holds only the in-frame ones, with some missing. The V and J calls and clone size come from that table; D and trimming were worked out from the DNA. The sample includes around 110,000 clones, around 80% of them seen just once. As concerns this clone: Its antigen remains unidentified. At one of its ends the junction is not consistent with the germline gene, which may arise from a read error.

The sequence derives from a man between 60 and 70 years old in good health and CMV-seronegative. Sequenced material: PBMCs.

CDR3 in amino acids: CASSLDRGGMNAEAFF. CDR3 DNA: TGTGCCAGCAGCTTGGACAGGGGCGGGATGAACGCTGAAGCTTTCTTT. The J gene is TRBJ1-1, the V gene TRBV5-6; 7 bases align to TRBD1. Germline-derived CDR1 and CDR2 are SGHDT and YYEEEE. This CDR3 has 16 residues.